Following are 15 T cell receptor beta chains from one sample sequenced in a study of T cell responses to AZD1222 COVID-19 vaccine. Libraries were prepared by immunoSEQ multiplex PCR; TCRdb keeps only in-frame clonotypes and omits some of them. The data hold over 45,000 clones, with approximately 83% observed a single time. Sample: peripheral blood, taken on day 0 of AZD1222 vaccination. All receptors derive from an adult in good health.

The V and J genes are TRBV21-1 and TRBJ1-3. TRBV21-1 is labeled a pseudogene. The CDR3 loop spans 13 amino acids. CDR3 coding DNA: TGTGCCAGCAGTTGGAAGGCAAGAAACACCATATATTTT. Translated, it gives CASSWKARNTIYF.

The count of this clone is one. The CDR3 region is CASSIDLPSGANVLTF. DNA for the CDR3: TGTGCCAGTAGTATAGATCTACCCTCTGGGGCCAACGTCCTGACTTTC. The chain has TRBV19 and TRBJ2-6; D uncertain. The CDR3 is 16 residues long. Trimming stripped 0 bases from V and 0 bases from J, with 6 bases between. CDR1 LNHDA and CDR2 SQIVND come from the germline V gene (reference sequence).

V gene TRBV12-3 or TRBV12-4 combines with J gene TRBJ2-1; 8 bases match TRBD1. This CDR3 is 12 amino acids long. The junction had 6 bases not matched to a gene; V was cut back by 5 bases and J by 12 bases. Written as DNA, the CDR3 is TGTGCCAGCAGTCCAGGGGGCGCTGGGCAGTTCTTC. Its translation: CASSPGGAGQFF.

V gene TRBV12-3 or TRBV12-4 combines with J gene TRBJ2-1; no firm D call. The CDR3 consists of 13 residues. V was cut by 1 base and J by 9 bases, with 10 bases left in between. This CDR3 reads CASSLVGEGEQFF. CDR3 DNA sequence: TGTGCCAGCAGTTTAGTTGGGGAAGGTGAGCAGTTCTTC.

CDR3 loop: CASSGSGGANVLTF. As DNA, the CDR3 is TGTGCCAGCAGTGGAAGCGGGGGGGCCAACGTCCTGACTTTC. V usage is TRBV6-4 and J usage is TRBJ2-6; possibly TRBD2 for D (6 bases). Trimming took off 4 bases at V and 4 bases at J, with 8 bases between the two ends. The CDR3 sequence is 14 residues long. Germline V CDR1 and CDR2: MRHNA, SNTAGT.

The chain joins TRBV18 to TRBJ1-5; 8 bases agree with TRBD1. Germline values: CDR1 KGHSH, CDR2 LQKENI. The J segment lost 7 bases and the V segment lost 6 bases, leaving 11 bases of the junction unmatched. This CDR3 comprises 15 residues. The CDR3 loop reads CASSKTGGTGQPQHF. The CDR3, as DNA: TGTGCCAGCTCCAAAACAGGGGGGACGGGACAGCCCCAGCATTTT.

The genes are TRBV5-8 and TRBJ1-1, with D maybe TRBD1 (6 bases). Per germline, CDR1 SGHTS and CDR2 YDEGEE. Trimming stripped 4 bases from V and 1 base from J, with 20 bases between. This CDR3 region has 17 residues. CDR3 nucleotides: TGTGCCAGCAGCCCGTTTTTCGGGGGCGGGACGAACACTGAAGCTTTCTTT. It codes for CASSPFFGGGTNTEAFF. The whole variable domain, remainder taken from reference TRBV5-8 and TRBJ1-1, is EAGVTQSPTHLIKTRGQQATLRCSPISGHTSVYWYQQALGLGLQFLLWYDEGEERNRGNFPPRFSGRQFPNYSSELNVNALELEDSALYLCASSPFFGGGTNTEAFFGQGTRLTVV.

This clone has just a few counts. The chain joins TRBV16 to TRBJ2-7, with TRBD1 matching 10 bases. Germline V gives CDR1 KGHSY, CDR2 FQNENV. This CDR3 comprises 15 residues. J lost 4 bases, V lost 0 bases, and 3 bases had no gene match. CDR3 bases: TGTGCCAGCAGCCAATCGTGGACAGGGGGTTACGAGCAGTACTTC. The encoded protein is CASSQSWTGGYEQYF.

This rearrangement joins TRBV2 to TRBJ2-7, with TRBD1 identical over 8 bases. The J segment lost 5 bases and the V segment lost 5 bases, leaving 5 bases of the junction unmatched. This CDR3 is built from 13 residues. CDR1 is SNHLY and CDR2 is FYNNEI in the germline V gene. The CDR3 DNA sequence: TGTGCCAGCAGTTACCGGGACAGGAACGAGCAGTACTTC. Protein product: CASSYRDRNEQYF.

This clone has just one count. This chain links TRBV1 with TRBJ2-1; the D segment call TRBD1 is taken from the table without a DNA check. TRBV1 has pseudogene status. The CDR3 runs to 16 residues. CDR3 sequence (DNA): TGCACCAGCAGCCAAGCCCAGGGGATCTCCTACAATGAGCAGTTCTTC. Its translation is CTSSQAQGISYNEQFF.

Only one count was recorded for this clone. The chain couples TRBV30 to TRBJ2-3, with unresolved D. This CDR3 contains 16 residues. Germline V CDR1 and CDR2: GTSNPN, SVGIG (reference sequence). Trimming pared 2 bases from V and 4 bases from J, leaving 19 bases between. CDR3 sequence reads: CAWSIVVWPKADTQYF. For the CDR3, the DNA is TGTGCCTGGAGTATAGTGGTGTGGCCGAAGGCAGATACGCAGTATTTT.

The V and J genes are TRBV11-2 and TRBJ2-2; TRBD1 agrees at 10 bases. V lost 3 bases to trimming and J lost 3 bases; unmatched junction nucleotides: 7. The germline gives CDR1 SGHAT, CDR2 FQNNGV. The CDR3 consists of 17 residues. The CDR3 protein is CASSFRGQGLYTGELFF. In nucleotides, the CDR3 is TGTGCCAGCAGCTTTCGGGGACAGGGGCTATACACCGGGGAGCTGTTTTTT. Full variable domain (missing parts from reference TRBV11-2 and TRBJ2-2): EAGVAQSPRYKIIEKRQSVAFWCNPISGHATLYWYQQILGQGPKLLIQFQNNGVVDDSQLPKDRFSAERLKGVDSTLKIQPAKLEDSAVYLCASSFRGQGLYTGELFFGEGSRLTVL.

The CDR3 protein is CASSLSAGIEQYF. The CDR3 nucleotides read TGTGCCAGCAGCTTATCTGCTGGGATCGAGCAGTACTTC. This chain uses TRBV11-2 with TRBJ2-7; D is uncertain. Trimming stripped 2 bases from V and 6 bases from J, with 11 bases between. CDR1 SGHAT and CDR2 FQNNGV come from the germline V gene. CDR3 length: 13 amino acids.

The rearrangement joins TRBV18 to TRBJ2-3; TRBD1 matches at 10 bases. Trimming cost V 3 bases and J 10 bases; bases outside gene matches: 13. There are 16 residues in the CDR3. Germline CDR1 and CDR2: KGHSH and LQKENI. CDR3 nucleotides: TGTGCCAGCTCACCCACAGGGACAGGGGTGTCAGGGGCGCAGTATTTT. This translates into CASSPTGTGVSGAQYF.

Details on this clone: Its ends do not fully match the called genes, so a read error is possible. V usage is TRBV2 and J usage is TRBJ1-2; 10 bases fit TRBD1. Looked up from germline, CDR1 is SNHLY and CDR2 is FYNNEI. This CDR3 is built from 15 residues. This CDR3 reads CASREGQGGNYGYTF. For the CDR3, the DNA is TGTGCCAGCAGGGAAGGACAGGGGGGTAACTATGGCTACACCTTC.